Listed below are T cell receptor beta chains from one sample, sequenced in a study of circulating and synovial CD4+ cells in juvenile arthritis. Clones were read by immunoSEQ multiplex PCR, and TCRdb kept only the in-frame ones, dropping some. The table shows about 3,200 clones, with 82% occurring only once. The sequencing input was CD4+ T cells from synovial fluid. Source of these receptors: a human donor with juvenile idiopathic arthritis. Each CDR3 is given with its conserved first and last residue. Each record gives: clone size, V gene, CDR3 length, J gene, D gene, CDR3 protein, CDR3 DNA. The D gene is left open where the match is weak. Clone size is shown for a subset of rows, as once, few, many or a class of expanded clone.

clone_size: once; v_call: TRBV6-4; cdr3_length: 15; j_call: TRBJ2-3; d_call: .; cdr3_aa: CASWNLRDFTDTQYF; cdr3_nt: TGTGCCAGCTGGAACCTCCGGGACTTCACAGATACGCAGTATTTT
clone_size: .; v_call: TRBV4-3; cdr3_length: 13; j_call: TRBJ1-1; d_call: TRBD1; cdr3_aa: CASSQDLQGATFF; cdr3_nt: TGCGCCAGCAGCCAAGATCTACAGGGGGCGACTTTCTTT
clone_size: few; v_call: TRBV4-2; cdr3_length: 14; j_call: TRBJ2-1; d_call: .; cdr3_aa: CASSPLRGSDEQFF; cdr3_nt: TGTGCCAGCAGCCCCCTCCGAGGTAGCGATGAGCAGTTCTTC
clone_size: .; v_call: TRBV14; cdr3_length: 13; j_call: TRBJ2-1; d_call: .; cdr3_aa: CASSQDLGREQFF; cdr3_nt: TGTGCCAGCAGCCAAGATCTGGGCCGTGAGCAGTTCTTC
clone_size: .; v_call: TRBV10-1; cdr3_length: 13; j_call: TRBJ2-4; d_call: TRBD2; cdr3_aa: CASSRRGENIQYF; cdr3_nt: TGCGCCAGCAGCCGGCGGGGGGAAAACATTCAGTACTTC
clone_size: .; v_call: TRBV25-1; cdr3_length: 14; j_call: TRBJ2-5; d_call: TRBD1; cdr3_aa: CASSGWTGEETQYF; cdr3_nt: TGTGCCAGCAGTGGATGGACAGGGGAAGAGACCCAGTACTTC
clone_size: few; v_call: TRBV19; cdr3_length: 16; j_call: TRBJ1-3; d_call: .; cdr3_aa: CASSILGQISGNTIYF; cdr3_nt: TGTGCCAGTAGTATCCTCGGACAGATCTCTGGAAACACCATATATTTT
clone_size: few; v_call: TRBV27; cdr3_length: 13; j_call: TRBJ1-2; d_call: TRBD1; cdr3_aa: CASRGQGALGYTF; cdr3_nt: TGTGCCAGCAGGGGACAGGGGGCGTTGGGCTACACCTTC
clone_size: .; v_call: TRBV5-8; cdr3_length: 14; j_call: TRBJ1-2; d_call: .; cdr3_aa: CASSFRTGTRGYTF; cdr3_nt: TGTGCCAGCAGCTTCCGTACCGGGACAAGGGGCTACACCTTC
clone_size: .; v_call: TRBV28; cdr3_length: 13; j_call: TRBJ1-5; d_call: TRBD1; cdr3_aa: CASRGQGNQPQHF; cdr3_nt: TGTGCCAGCAGGGGACAGGGCAATCAGCCCCAGCATTTT
clone_size: .; v_call: TRBV7-7; cdr3_length: 15; j_call: TRBJ2-5; d_call: TRBD2; cdr3_aa: CASSSRLRGGETQYF; cdr3_nt: TGTGCCAGCAGCTCCAGACTTCGCGGGGGGGAGACCCAGTACTTC
clone_size: .; v_call: TRBV21-1; cdr3_length: 17; j_call: TRBJ1-6; d_call: .; cdr3_aa: CASIDRGQSSYNSPLHF; cdr3_nt: TGTGCCAGCATCGACAGGGGCCAAAGCTCCTATAATTCACCCCTCCACTTT
clone_size: .; v_call: TRBV27; cdr3_length: 16; j_call: TRBJ2-7; d_call: TRBD1; cdr3_aa: CASRGLTGSPTYEQYF; cdr3_nt: TGTGCCAGCAGGGGTCTGACAGGGTCCCCAACTTACGAGCAGTACTTC
clone_size: .; v_call: TRBV7-2; cdr3_length: 18; j_call: TRBJ1-6; d_call: TRBD1; cdr3_aa: CASSYTVWDRGVYSPLHF; cdr3_nt: TGTGCCAGCAGCTACACCGTATGGGACAGGGGAGTTTATTCACCCCTCCACTTT